This T cell receptor beta chain came from a study of OX40 agonist ivuxolimab in advanced cancers. Study context: Of the patients, three showed partial responses, one with hepatocellular carcinoma and two with cutaneous melanoma. Study findings and constraints: At 0.1 to 3.0 mg/kg and by week 6, clonal expansion occurred in CD4+ and CD8+ blood T cells.

A remark on this clone: Its specificity is not known.

Data came from immunoSEQ multiplex PCR; TCRdb stores just in-frame clones and leaves some out. The sample includes roughly 69,000 clones, 80% to 95% of them seen just once. Germline loops: CDR1 MGHDK, CDR2 SYGVNS. The V gene end was trimmed by 6 bases and the J gene end by 5 bases; junction bases not matched to a gene: 9. This CDR3 region has 14 residues. The cohort excluded patients with autoimmune disease history or systemic immunosuppression. Collection of blood occurred at baseline, at cycle 4 day 1, and at cycle 7 day 1. This receptor was taken from an adult with an advanced solid tumor such as melanoma, head and neck, liver or kidney cancer. The specimen comprised CD4+ or CD8+ T cells sorted from blood, sampled in a trial of the OX40 agonist ivuxolimab. The rearrangement joins TRBV25-1 to TRBJ1-2, with TRBD1 matching over 7 bases. This CDR3 is CASSSTGETYGYTF. The CDR3, as DNA: TGTGCCAGCAGCTCCACAGGGGAGACGTATGGCTACACCTTC.